This T cell receptor beta chain was retrieved from a study of T cell responses to AZD1222 COVID-19 vaccine. The CDR3 extends over 18 amino acids. Trimming took 1 base from V and 4 from J; bases not matched to a gene: 7. Germline CDR1 is SGHTA and CDR2 is FQGNSA. About this clone: Antigen: not known.

General study findings and limits: Vaccine-associated CD4 TCRs ranged over spike, dominating at 160-218 and 743-854. Regions left unmutated in variants are reportedly the target of nearly half of spike-specific TCRs. Repertoires were sampled only after the peak T cell response.

Produced via immunoSEQ multiplex PCR; TCRdb's table is partial and in-frame only. The sample carries 100,000 to 150,000 clones, approximately 89% recorded once. The J gene is TRBJ2-1, the V gene TRBV7-2; the match to TRBD2 covers 13 bases. The receptor was derived from an adult in good health. The sample here was peripheral blood, taken on day 0 of AZD1222 vaccination. CDR3 residues: CASSLVPRLAGGYNEQFF. CDR3 nucleotide sequence: TGTGCCAGCAGCTTAGTGCCTAGACTAGCGGGAGGTTACAATGAGCAGTTCTTC.